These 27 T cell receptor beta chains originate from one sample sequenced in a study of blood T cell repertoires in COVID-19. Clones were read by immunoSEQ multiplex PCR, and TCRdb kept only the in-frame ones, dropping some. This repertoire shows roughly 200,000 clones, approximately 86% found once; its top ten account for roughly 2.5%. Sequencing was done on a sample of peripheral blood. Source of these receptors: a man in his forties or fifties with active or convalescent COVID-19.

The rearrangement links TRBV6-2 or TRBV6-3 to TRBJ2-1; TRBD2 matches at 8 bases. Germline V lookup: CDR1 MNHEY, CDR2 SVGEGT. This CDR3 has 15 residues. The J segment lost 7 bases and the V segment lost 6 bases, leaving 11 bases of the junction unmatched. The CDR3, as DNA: TGTGCCAGCAGCAAACTAGCGGCGTTTATGAATGAGCAGTTCTTC. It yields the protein CASSKLAAFMNEQFF.

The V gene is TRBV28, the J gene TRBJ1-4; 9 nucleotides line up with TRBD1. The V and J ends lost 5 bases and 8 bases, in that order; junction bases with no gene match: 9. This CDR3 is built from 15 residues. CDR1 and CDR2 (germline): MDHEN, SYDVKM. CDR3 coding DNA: TGTGCCAGCAGTCCTCCCACAGGGGGCTACGAAAAACTGTTTTTT. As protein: CASSPPTGGYEKLFF.

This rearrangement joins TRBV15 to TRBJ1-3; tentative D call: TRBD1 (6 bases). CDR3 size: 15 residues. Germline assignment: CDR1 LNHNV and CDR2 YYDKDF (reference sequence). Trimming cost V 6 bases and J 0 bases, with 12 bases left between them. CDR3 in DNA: TGTGCCACCAGTGAGACAGGCTACTCTGGAAACACCATATATTTT. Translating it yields CATSETGYSGNTIYF.

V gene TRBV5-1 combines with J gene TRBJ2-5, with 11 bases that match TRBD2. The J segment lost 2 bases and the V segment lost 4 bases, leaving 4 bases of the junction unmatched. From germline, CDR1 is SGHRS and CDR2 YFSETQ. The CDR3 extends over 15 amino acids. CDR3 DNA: TGCGCCAGCAGCCCTCTAGCGGGGGGACAAGAGACCCAGTACTTC. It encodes CASSPLAGGQETQYF.

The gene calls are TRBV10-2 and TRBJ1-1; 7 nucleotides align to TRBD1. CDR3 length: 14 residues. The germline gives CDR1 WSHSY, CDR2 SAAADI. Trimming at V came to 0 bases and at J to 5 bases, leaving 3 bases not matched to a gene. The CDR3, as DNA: TGCGCCAGCAGTGAGTCTGGGACAGATACTGAAGCTTTCTTT. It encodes CASSESGTDTEAFF.

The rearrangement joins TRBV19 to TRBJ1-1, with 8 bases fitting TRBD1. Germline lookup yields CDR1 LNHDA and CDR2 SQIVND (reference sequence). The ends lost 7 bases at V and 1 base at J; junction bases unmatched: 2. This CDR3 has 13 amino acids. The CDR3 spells CASTTGENTEAFF. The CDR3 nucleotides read TGTGCCAGTACGACAGGGGAGAACACTGAAGCTTTCTTT. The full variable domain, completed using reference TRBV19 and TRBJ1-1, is DGGITQSPKYLFRKEGQNVTLSCEQNLNHDAMYWYRQDPGQGLRLIYYSQIVNDFQKGDIAEGYSVSREKKESFPLTVTSAQKNPTAFYLCASTTGENTEAFFGQGTRLTVV.

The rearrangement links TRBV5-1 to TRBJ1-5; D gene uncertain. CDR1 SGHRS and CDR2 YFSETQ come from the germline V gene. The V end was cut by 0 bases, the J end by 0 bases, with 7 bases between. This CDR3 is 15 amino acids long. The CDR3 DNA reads TGCGCCAGCAGCTTGGGAGGAATTAGCAATCAGCCCCAGCATTTT. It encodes CASSLGGISNQPQHF.

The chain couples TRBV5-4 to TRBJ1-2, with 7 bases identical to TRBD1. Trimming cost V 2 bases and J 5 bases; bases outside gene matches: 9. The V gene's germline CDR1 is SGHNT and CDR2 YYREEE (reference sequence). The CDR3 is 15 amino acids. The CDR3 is CASSLDRASGYGYTF. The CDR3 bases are TGTGCCAGCAGCTTAGACAGGGCGTCGGGTTATGGCTACACCTTC.

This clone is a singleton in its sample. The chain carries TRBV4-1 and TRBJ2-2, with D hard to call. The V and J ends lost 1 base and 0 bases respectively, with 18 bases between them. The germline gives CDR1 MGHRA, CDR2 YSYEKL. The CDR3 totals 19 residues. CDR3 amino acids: CASSQGLRHLSSNTGELFF. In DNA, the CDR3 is TGCGCCAGCAGCCAAGGCCTCCGACACCTTTCCTCGAACACCGGGGAGCTGTTTTTT.

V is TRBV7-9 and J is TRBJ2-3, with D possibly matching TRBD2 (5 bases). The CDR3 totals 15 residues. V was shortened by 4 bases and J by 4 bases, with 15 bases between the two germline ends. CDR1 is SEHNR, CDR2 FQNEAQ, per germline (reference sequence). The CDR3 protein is CASSSEAGGPDTQYF. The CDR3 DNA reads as TGTGCCAGCAGCTCCGAGGCGGGTGGGCCAGATACGCAGTATTTT.

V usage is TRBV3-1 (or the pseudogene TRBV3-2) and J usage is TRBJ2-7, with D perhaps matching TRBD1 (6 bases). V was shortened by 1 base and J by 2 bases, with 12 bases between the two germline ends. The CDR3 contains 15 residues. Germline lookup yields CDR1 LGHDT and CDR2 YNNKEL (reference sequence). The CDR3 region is CASSQGLTGTYEQYF. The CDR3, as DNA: TGTGCCAGCAGCCAAGGTCTGACAGGTACCTACGAGCAGTACTTC.

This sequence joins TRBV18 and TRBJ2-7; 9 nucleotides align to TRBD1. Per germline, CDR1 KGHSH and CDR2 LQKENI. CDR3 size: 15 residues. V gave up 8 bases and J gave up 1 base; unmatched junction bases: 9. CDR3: CASADRDRASYEQYF. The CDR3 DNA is TGTGCCAGCGCGGACCGGGACAGGGCTTCCTACGAGCAGTACTTC. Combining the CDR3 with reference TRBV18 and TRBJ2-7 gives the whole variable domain NAGVMQNPRHLVRRRGQEARLRCSPMKGHSHVYWYRQLPEEGLKFMVYLQKENIIDESGMPKERFSAEFPKEGPSILRIQQVVRGDSAAYFCASADRDRASYEQYFGPGTRLTVT.

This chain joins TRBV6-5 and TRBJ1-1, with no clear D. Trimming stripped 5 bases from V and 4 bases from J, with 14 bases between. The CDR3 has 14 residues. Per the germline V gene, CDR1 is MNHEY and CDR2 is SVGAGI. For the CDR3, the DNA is TGTGCCAGCAGTCCACCTGCTAGAGCCACTGAAGCTTTCTTT. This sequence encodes CASSPPARATEAFF.

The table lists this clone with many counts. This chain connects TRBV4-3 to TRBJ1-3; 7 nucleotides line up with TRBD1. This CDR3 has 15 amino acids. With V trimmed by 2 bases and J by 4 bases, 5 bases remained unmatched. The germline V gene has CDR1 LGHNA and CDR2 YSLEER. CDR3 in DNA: TGCGCCAGCAGCCAATCCGGGACAGTGGGAAACACCATATATTTT. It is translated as CASSQSGTVGNTIYF.

The CDR3: CAWSSRGQGSQPQHF. The CDR3 nucleotides are TGTGCCTGGAGTAGTAGGGGGCAAGGGAGCCAGCCCCAGCATTTT. The rearrangement joins TRBV30 to TRBJ1-5; 7 bases line up with TRBD1. V gave up 2 bases and J gave up 7 bases; unmatched junction bases: 11. This CDR3 spans 15 amino acids. Germline V gene data show CDR1 as GTSNPN and CDR2 as SVGIG (reference sequence).

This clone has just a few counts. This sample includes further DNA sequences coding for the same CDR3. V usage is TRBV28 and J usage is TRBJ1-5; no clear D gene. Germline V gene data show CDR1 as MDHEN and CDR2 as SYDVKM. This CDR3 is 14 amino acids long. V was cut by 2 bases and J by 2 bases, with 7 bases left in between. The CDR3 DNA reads TGTGCCAGCAGTTTAGGCGGGGGCAATCAGCCCCAGCATTTT. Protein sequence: CASSLGGGNQPQHF. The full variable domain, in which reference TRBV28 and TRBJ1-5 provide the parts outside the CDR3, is DVKVTQSSRYLVKRTGEKVFLECVQDMDHENMFWYRQDPGLGLRLIYFSYDVKMKEKGDIPEGYSVSREKKERFSLILESASTNQTSMYLCASSLGGGNQPQHFGDGTRLSIL.

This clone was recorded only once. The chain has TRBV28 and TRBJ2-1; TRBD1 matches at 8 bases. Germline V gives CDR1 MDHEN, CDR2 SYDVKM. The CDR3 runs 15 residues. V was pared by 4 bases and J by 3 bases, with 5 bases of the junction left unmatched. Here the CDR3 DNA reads TGTGCCAGCAGTTCCCGGGACAGGATCTACAATGAGCAGTTCTTC. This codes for CASSSRDRIYNEQFF.

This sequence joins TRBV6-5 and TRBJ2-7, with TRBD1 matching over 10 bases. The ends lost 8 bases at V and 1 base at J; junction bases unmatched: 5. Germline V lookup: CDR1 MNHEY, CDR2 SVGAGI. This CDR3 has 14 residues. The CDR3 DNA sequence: TGTGCCAGCCTACGGGGACAGGGGTCCTACGAGCAGTACTTC. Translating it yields CASLRGQGSYEQYF.

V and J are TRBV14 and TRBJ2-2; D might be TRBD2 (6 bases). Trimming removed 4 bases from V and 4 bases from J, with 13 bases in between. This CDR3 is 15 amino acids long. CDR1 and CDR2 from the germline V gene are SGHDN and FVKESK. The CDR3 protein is CASSRRSGVTGELFF. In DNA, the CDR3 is TGTGCCAGCAGCCGCCGGTCGGGGGTCACCGGGGAGCTGTTTTTT.

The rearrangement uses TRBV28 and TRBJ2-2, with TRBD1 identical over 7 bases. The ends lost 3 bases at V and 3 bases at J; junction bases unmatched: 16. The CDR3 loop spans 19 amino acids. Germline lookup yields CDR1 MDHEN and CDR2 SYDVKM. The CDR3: CASSLYGLFGQDYTGELFF. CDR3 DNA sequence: TGTGCCAGCAGTTTGTATGGCCTTTTCGGACAGGACTACACCGGGGAGCTGTTTTTT. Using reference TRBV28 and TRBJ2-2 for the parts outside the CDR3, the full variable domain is DVKVTQSSRYLVKRTGEKVFLECVQDMDHENMFWYRQDPGLGLRLIYFSYDVKMKEKGDIPEGYSVSREKKERFSLILESASTNQTSMYLCASSLYGLFGQDYTGELFFGEGSRLTVL.

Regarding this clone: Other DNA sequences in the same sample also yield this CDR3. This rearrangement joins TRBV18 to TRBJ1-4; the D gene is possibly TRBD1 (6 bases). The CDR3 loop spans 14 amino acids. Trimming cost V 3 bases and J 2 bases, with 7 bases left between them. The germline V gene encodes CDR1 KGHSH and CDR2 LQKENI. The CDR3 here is CASSPGATNEKLFF. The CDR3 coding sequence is TGTGCCAGCTCACCGGGGGCGACTAATGAAAAACTGTTTTTT. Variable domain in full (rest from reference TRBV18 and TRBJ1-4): NAGVMQNPRHLVRRRGQEARLRCSPMKGHSHVYWYRQLPEEGLKFMVYLQKENIIDESGMPKERFSAEFPKEGPSILRIQQVVRGDSAAYFCASSPGATNEKLFFGSGTQLSVL.

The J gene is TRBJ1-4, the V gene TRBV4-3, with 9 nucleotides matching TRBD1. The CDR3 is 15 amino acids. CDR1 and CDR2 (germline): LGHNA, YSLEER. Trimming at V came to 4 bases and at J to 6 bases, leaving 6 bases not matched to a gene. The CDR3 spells CASSLSQGADEKLFF. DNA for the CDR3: TGCGCCAGCAGCCTCTCACAGGGGGCGGATGAAAAACTGTTTTTT.

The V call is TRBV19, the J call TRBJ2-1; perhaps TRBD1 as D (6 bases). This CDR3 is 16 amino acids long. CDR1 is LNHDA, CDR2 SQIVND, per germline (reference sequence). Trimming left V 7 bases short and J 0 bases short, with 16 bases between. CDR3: CASTQTGSSSYNEQFF. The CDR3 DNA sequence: TGTGCCAGTACCCAGACAGGTTCGAGCTCCTACAATGAGCAGTTCTTC.

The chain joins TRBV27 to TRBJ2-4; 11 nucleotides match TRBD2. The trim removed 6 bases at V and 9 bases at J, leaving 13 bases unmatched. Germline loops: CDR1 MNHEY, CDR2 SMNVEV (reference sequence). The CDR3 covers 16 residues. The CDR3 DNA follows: TGTGCCAGCAGGACCACAAGTAGCGGGGGGGCGGCCATTCAGTACTTC. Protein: CASRTTSSGGAAIQYF.

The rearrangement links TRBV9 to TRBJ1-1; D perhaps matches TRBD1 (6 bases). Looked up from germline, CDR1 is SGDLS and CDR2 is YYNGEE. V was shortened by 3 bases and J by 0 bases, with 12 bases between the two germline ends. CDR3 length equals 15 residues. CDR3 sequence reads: CASSAQGILNTEAFF. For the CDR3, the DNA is TGTGCCAGCAGCGCTCAGGGGATTTTGAACACTGAAGCTTTCTTT.

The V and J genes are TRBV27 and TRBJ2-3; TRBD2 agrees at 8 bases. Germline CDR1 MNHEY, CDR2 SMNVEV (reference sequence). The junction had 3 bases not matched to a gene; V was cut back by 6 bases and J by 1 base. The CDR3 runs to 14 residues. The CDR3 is CASRPRGGTDTQYF. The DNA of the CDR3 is TGTGCCAGCAGGCCGCGGGGGGGCACAGATACGCAGTATTTT.

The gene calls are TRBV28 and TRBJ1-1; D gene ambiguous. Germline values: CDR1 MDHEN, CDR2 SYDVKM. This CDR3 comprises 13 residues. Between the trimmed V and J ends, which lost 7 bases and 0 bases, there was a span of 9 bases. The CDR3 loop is CASIETMNTEAFF. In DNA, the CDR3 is TGTGCCAGCATCGAGACAATGAACACTGAAGCTTTCTTT.